These 8 T cell receptor beta chains share one sample of origin, sequenced in a study of CD8+ T cells in alopecia areata. Extracted from the samples, RNA was reverse transcribed into cDNA to serve as the sequencing template. Sequencing was performed with immunoSEQ multiplex PCR; in TCRdb, only in-frame clones are kept and a portion is missing. The table records 250,000 or so clones without singletons, the ten largest covering around 1.2%. Cell sorting was performed on pooled cutaneous lymph node cells with CD4, CD8alpha, NKG2D, NKG2ACE and other markers. Sequencing used CD4+ T cells sorted from a lymph node. Receptors originate from a C3H/HeJ mouse with alopecia areata. Mouse strain MHC haplotype: H2-k.

Comments on this clone: Genes here carry mouse names. The read is 4 residues too short to cover the CDR3 end, so that end is filled in from the germline J gene. Distinct nucleotide sequences in the sample also encode this CDR3. This rearrangement joins TRBV5 to TRBJ2-5, with 7 bases that match TRBD1. The V gene's germline CDR1 is LGHNA and CDR2 YNLKQL (reference sequence). The V gene end was trimmed by 4 bases and the J gene end by 1 base; junction bases not matched to a gene: 2. The CDR3 has 14 amino acids. The part of the CDR3 DNA that was read is TGTGCCAGCAGCCTCACAGGGGACCAAGAC. This gives the protein CASSLTGDQD. The whole CDR3 sequence reads CASSLTGDQDTQYF.

The table lists this clone with a few counts. Genes here carry mouse names. The read ends 4 residues before the CDR3 terminus; that terminus is restored from the germline J gene. J is TRBJ1-2 and V is TRBV4; 9 nucleotides agree with TRBD1. Germline-derived CDR1 and CDR2 are LGHDT and YNNKQL (reference sequence). V lost 4 bases to trimming and J lost 2 bases; unmatched junction nucleotides: 5. The CDR3 is 15 residues long. CDR3 DNA, as far as it was read: TGTGCCAGCAGCTGGTCCGGGACAGGGAACTCC. Translation: CASSWSGTGNS. The CDR3 in its entirety is CASSWSGTGNSDYTF.

The table lists this clone with a few counts. All gene names here are mouse names. Read coverage stops 4 residues before the CDR3 terminus; the germline J gene supplies the remainder. This sequence joins TRBV13-3 and TRBJ2-3; 8 bases are shared with TRBD2. The V segment lost 0 bases and the J segment 1 base; nucleotides outside the gene matches: 4. CDR1 is NNHDY and CDR2 is SYVADS in the germline V gene. This CDR3 is 16 amino acids long. The CDR3 DNA, read in part, is TGTGCCAGCAGTGATGGGGGGGGCGCCGGTGCAGAA. Translating gives CASSDGGGAGAE. The full CDR3 sequence reads CASSDGGGAGAETLYF.

This clone appeared many times. Mouse gene names and germline throughout. The sequenced fragment ends 3 residues before the CDR3 boundary, so the rest is inferred from the germline J gene. The identical CDR3 is also encoded by other nucleotide sequences in the sample. The chain couples TRBV13-1 to TRBJ1-6; TRBD1 matches 10 bases. TRBJ1-6 is given ORF status, its function remaining uncertain. CDR1 is NSHNY and CDR2 is SYGAGN in the germline V gene. The V segment lost 3 bases and the J segment 4 bases; nucleotides outside the gene matches: 1. This CDR3 is built from 15 residues. The CDR3 spells CASSGGQGYNSPLYF. CDR3 bases read: TGTGCCAGCAGTGGGGGACAGGGGTATAATTCGCCC.

For this clone: Each gene name is a mouse one. The sequence runs out 4 residues before the end of the CDR3; the remainder is reconstructed from the germline J gene. Other DNA sequences within the sample encode an identical CDR3. The rearrangement links TRBV1 to TRBJ2-5, with 13 positions matching TRBD2. This CDR3 is 15 amino acids long. The germline V gene has CDR1 NSQYPW and CDR2 LRSPGD (reference sequence). CDR3 bases read: TGCACCTGCAGTGGGACTGGGGGGGCGCGAGAC. Translation: CTCSGTGGARD. The entire CDR3 reads CTCSGTGGARDTQYF.

With respect to this clone: Germline and genes here are mouse. The sequenced fragment ends 4 residues before the CDR3 boundary, so the rest is inferred from the germline J gene. The rearrangement joins TRBV5 to TRBJ2-3; 13 bases map to TRBD2. The J segment lost 4 bases and the V segment lost 1 base, leaving 2 bases of the junction unmatched. The CDR3 covers 16 residues. CDR1 is LGHNA, CDR2 YNLKQL, per germline (reference sequence). The covered CDR3 bases are TGTGCCAGCAGCCAAGTGGGACTGGGGGGGACAGAA. The encoded protein is CASSQVGLGGTE. The full CDR3 is CASSQVGLGGTETLYF.

As concerns this clone: Gene names refer to mouse genes. At the DNA level, this CDR3 is encoded by other sequences in the same sample as well. The sequenced CDR3 bases are TGCACCTGCAGTGCAGCAGAAGAC. Protein: CTCSAAED. The full CDR3 protein is CTCSAAEDTQYF. The V gene is TRBV1, the J gene TRBJ2-5; D is undetermined. Sequencing ends 4 residues short of the CDR3 end; the germline J gene provides the rest. Germline V gives CDR1 NSQYPW, CDR2 LRSPGD (reference sequence). This CDR3 region has 12 residues.

This clone has only a few counts. Germline and genes here are mouse. With the read ending 4 residues before the CDR3 end, the germline J gene is used to fill in that end. The chain links TRBV19 to TRBJ2-3; 7 bases are a match to TRBD1. Germline V gene lookup returns CDR1 FNHDT and CDR2 SITEND (reference sequence). Trimming took 7 bases from V and 4 from J; bases not matched to a gene: 6. The CDR3 sequence is 13 residues long. CDR3 region: CASSKTGPETLYF. Partial CDR3 DNA: TGTGCCAGCTCGAAGACAGGGCCAGAA.